These 32 T cell receptor beta chains were sequenced from one sample in a study of OX40 agonist ivuxolimab in advanced cancers. Libraries were prepared through the immunoSEQ multiplex PCR assay. TCRdb's version of the immuneACCESS table is confined to in-frame rearrangements and falls short of the full clone set. An unresolved V gene accounts for under half of the shortfall where checked; the remainder is of unknown origin. The sample has tens of thousands of clones on record, 86% of them singletons. The top ten clonotypes cover around 2% of the sample. The sequencing used CD4+ or CD8+ T cells sorted from blood, collected in a trial of the OX40 agonist ivuxolimab. The receptors were gathered from an adult with an advanced solid tumor such as melanoma, head and neck, liver or kidney cancer.

V usage is TRBV12-1 and J usage is TRBJ1-2. TRBV12-1 is a known pseudogene. The length of the CDR3 is 15 residues. Here the CDR3 DNA reads TGTGCCAGCAGAGACCGGGACTTTAAGAACTATGGCTACACCTTC. Translated: CASRDRDFKNYGYTF.

This clone was recorded a few times. V and J are TRBV5-1 and TRBJ2-7; 7 bases agree with TRBD1. CDR3 size: 14 residues. The germline CDR1 and CDR2 sequences are SGHRS and YFSETQ. Losses at the gene ends were 3 bases for V and 2 bases for J; bases not matched to a gene: 5. The CDR3 spells CASSSGQPPYEQYF. The DNA of the CDR3 is TGCGCCAGCAGCTCGGGACAGCCACCCTACGAGCAGTACTTC. Filled out from reference TRBV5-1 and TRBJ2-7, the complete variable domain reads KAGVTQTPRYLIKTRGQQVTLSCSPISGHRSVSWYQQTPGQGLQFLFEYFSETQRNKGNFPGRFSGRQFSNSRSEMNVSTLELGDSALYLCASSSGQPPYEQYFGPGTRLTVT.

The chain has TRBV5-1 and TRBJ1-2, with D possibly TRBD1 on 6 matching bases. This CDR3 spans 15 amino acids. Germline V lookup: CDR1 SGHRS, CDR2 YFSETQ. Trimming shortened V by 5 bases and J by 4 bases, and 18 bases separated the two germline ends. The DNA of the CDR3 is TGCGCCAGCAGTCTTGCGACAGGAACGCTCTATGGCTACACCTTC. Its translation is CASSLATGTLYGYTF.

The chain employs TRBV9 and TRBJ2-2, with D perhaps being TRBD1 or TRBD2 (5 bases each). The CDR3 spans 14 residues. V lost 4 bases and J 1 base, leaving 8 bases between the germline ends. Germline V lookup: CDR1 SGDLS, CDR2 YYNGEE. The chain's CDR3 is CASSPGRNTGELFF. CDR3 sequence (DNA): TGTGCCAGCAGCCCGGGACGGAACACCGGGGAGCTGTTTTTT. The variable domain in full, completed from reference TRBV9 and TRBJ2-2, reads DSGVTQTPKHLITATGQRVTLRCSPRSGDLSVYWYQQSLDQGLQFLIQYYNGEERAKGNILERFSAQQFPDLHSELNLSSLELGDSALYFCASSPGRNTGELFFGEGSRLTVL.

The J gene is TRBJ1-6, the V gene TRBV15; the D is unclear. Trimming shortened V by 0 bases and J by 8 bases, and 8 bases separated the two germline ends. The germline gives CDR1 LNHNV, CDR2 YYDKDF (reference sequence). The CDR3 runs 14 residues. CDR3 protein: CATSRDRVDSPLHF. The CDR3, as DNA: TGTGCCACCAGCAGAGATCGAGTGGATTCACCCCTCCACTTT.

The chain links TRBV11-3 to TRBJ2-5, with D possibly being TRBD2 (5 bases). There are 15 residues in the CDR3. The germline V and J ends were trimmed by 5 bases and 2 bases, with 15 bases remaining between them. Germline CDR1 is SGHNT and CDR2 is YENEEA. CDR3 residues: CASSKRSGSQETQYF. CDR3 coding DNA: TGTGCCAGCAGCAAAAGGTCGGGGTCGCAAGAGACCCAGTACTTC.

Worth noting for this clone: The sample contains more than one DNA sequence encoding this CDR3. The chain recombines TRBV2 with TRBJ1-5, with D hard to call. Germline V gene data show CDR1 as SNHLY and CDR2 as FYNNEI. V was cut by 6 bases and J by 0 bases, with 9 bases left in between. This CDR3 is 14 amino acids long. The CDR3 region has the DNA TGTGCCAGCAGCGAGCCTATTAGCAATCAGCCCCAGCATTTT. It is translated as CASSEPISNQPQHF.

The chain employs TRBV5-1 and TRBJ1-5; D gene uncertain. The CDR3 covers 13 residues. Per the germline V gene, CDR1 is SGHRS and CDR2 is YFSETQ. V gave up 4 bases and J gave up 2 bases, with 7 bases separating them. CDR3: CASSPWGNQPQHF. The CDR3 DNA reads TGCGCCAGCAGCCCCTGGGGCAATCAGCCCCAGCATTTT.

The V call is TRBV9, the J call TRBJ2-2; 8 nucleotides match TRBD2. The germline V gene encodes CDR1 SGDLS and CDR2 YYNGEE. The CDR3 covers 15 residues. V gave up 0 bases and J gave up 4 bases; unmatched junction bases: 2. Here the CDR3 reads CASSVAGGPTGELFF. The CDR3 DNA sequence: TGTGCCAGCAGCGTAGCGGGGGGGCCCACCGGGGAGCTGTTTTTT.

The chain links TRBV6-6 to TRBJ2-7; possibly TRBD1 or TRBD2 for D (7 bases each). Germline V lookup: CDR1 MNHNY, CDR2 SVGAGI (reference sequence). The CDR3 loop spans 13 amino acids. V lost 6 bases to trimming and J lost 5 bases, with 14 bases between them. The CDR3 sequence is CASRPRGGHEQYF. CDR3 DNA sequence: TGTGCCAGCAGACCCAGGGGGGGACACGAGCAGTACTTC.

The chain couples TRBV10-2 to TRBJ2-5; D might be TRBD2 (6 bases). The germline V gene has CDR1 WSHSY and CDR2 SAAADI. V lost 9 bases and J lost 1, with 12 bases in between. The CDR3 contains 13 residues. CDR3 coding DNA: TGCGCCAGTATAAGGGGAGGCCAAGAGACCCAGTACTTC. Encoded protein: CASIRGGQETQYF.

The chain combines TRBV28 with TRBJ2-7; 14 bases line up with TRBD2. This CDR3 is built from 17 residues. Germline CDR1 is MDHEN and CDR2 is SYDVKM. Losses at the gene ends were 6 bases for V and 2 bases for J; bases not matched to a gene: 9. The CDR3, as DNA: TGTGCCAGCAGCCGCGGACTAGCGGGGGGCCCACCCTACGAGCAGTACTTC. It yields the protein CASSRGLAGGPPYEQYF.

The gene calls are TRBV6-1 and TRBJ2-2, with D perhaps TRBD1 or TRBD2 (5 bases each). Trimming pared 4 bases from V and 3 bases from J, leaving 9 bases between. CDR3 length: 14 amino acids. Looked up from germline, CDR1 is MNHNS and CDR2 is SASEGT. The CDR3 nucleotides read TGTGCCAGCAGTGGGGTGGGGGACACCGGGGAGCTGTTTTTT. Amino acids: CASSGVGDTGELFF.

The rearrangement joins TRBV25-1 to TRBJ2-3; the match to TRBD2 covers 7 bases. The V segment lost 5 bases and the J segment 3 bases; nucleotides outside the gene matches: 11. Germline CDR1 is MGHDK and CDR2 is SYGVNS. The CDR3 runs to 16 residues. The CDR3 bases are TGTGCCAGCAGTACCCACCGCGCGGGGGTTACAGATACGCAGTATTTT. Amino acids: CASSTHRAGVTDTQYF.

The chain links TRBV28 to TRBJ2-3; D possibly corresponds to TRBD2 (5 bases). Looked up from germline, CDR1 is MDHEN and CDR2 is SYDVKM. V was trimmed by 4 bases and J by 0 bases, leaving 11 bases between them. The CDR3 spans 15 residues. The CDR3 bases are TGTGCCAGCAGTTCCTCCGGGAAAAGCACAGATACGCAGTATTTT. It yields the protein CASSSSGKSTDTQYF. Full variable domain (rest looked up from reference TRBV28 and TRBJ2-3): DVKVTQSSRYLVKRTGEKVFLECVQDMDHENMFWYRQDPGLGLRLIYFSYDVKMKEKGDIPEGYSVSREKKERFSLILESASTNQTSMYLCASSSSGKSTDTQYFGPGTRLTVL.

The genes are TRBV27 and TRBJ1-3, with D unresolved. The CDR3 spans 13 residues. V was cut by 8 bases and J by 0 bases, with 8 bases left in between. Germline V gene data show CDR1 as MNHEY and CDR2 as SMNVEV (reference sequence). The CDR3 sequence: CASGSDSGNTIYF. The CDR3 DNA sequence: TGTGCCAGCGGCTCAGACTCTGGAAACACCATATATTTT.

The chain uses TRBV2 and TRBJ2-4; D may match TRBD1 or TRBD2 (7 bases each). The CDR3 sequence is 14 residues long. The V end was cut by 3 bases, the J end by 9 bases, with 15 bases between. Per germline, CDR1 SNHLY and CDR2 FYNNEI. The CDR3 DNA reads TGTGCCAGCAGTGAGGGAGGGTCAGGGGGCATTCAGTACTTC. Encoded protein: CASSEGGSGGIQYF.

CDR3 nucleotides: TGTGCCAGAAGCTTAGGACAGGGAGGGGGAGGCAATCAGCCCCAGCATTTT. It yields the protein CARSLGQGGGGNQPQHF. V is TRBV7-5 and J is TRBJ1-5. TRBV7-5 is marked as a pseudogene. The CDR3 length is 17 residues.

The rearrangement uses TRBV6-1 and TRBJ2-2; 7 nucleotides match TRBD2. This CDR3 comprises 15 residues. Germline trimming cut 8 bases from V and 3 bases from J; bases unmatched to any gene: 9. The germline V gene has CDR1 MNHNS and CDR2 SASEGT. CDR3 nucleotide sequence: TGTGCCAGCCAGCGGGAAAGGTGGGACACCGGGGAGCTGTTTTTT. As protein: CASQRERWDTGELFF.

The DNA of the CDR3 is TGTGCCAGCTCACCGCAGGGGGGAAACACTGAAGCTTTCTTT. Its translation is CASSPQGGNTEAFF. V gene TRBV18 combines with J gene TRBJ1-1; the match to TRBD1 covers 7 bases. In germline, CDR1 is KGHSH, CDR2 LQKENI. There are 14 residues in the CDR3. With 3 bases clipped from V and 2 bases from J, the junction kept 3 bases outside the gene matches.

In this sample, this clone turned up once. The chain uses TRBV4-2 and TRBJ2-5; 8 bases agree with TRBD1. Germline-derived CDR1 and CDR2 are LGHNA and YNFKEQ. The V gene end was trimmed by 0 bases and the J gene end by 1 base; junction bases not matched to a gene: 1. CDR3 length: 15 residues. The CDR3 bases are TGTGCCAGCAGCCAAGAACAGGGGGTCCAAGAGACCCAGTACTTC. Its translation: CASSQEQGVQETQYF.

V gene TRBV4-2 combines with J gene TRBJ2-4; 7 bases are shared with TRBD1. From germline, CDR1 is LGHNA and CDR2 YNFKEQ. The V segment lost 3 bases and the J segment 5 bases; nucleotides outside the gene matches: 4. The CDR3 is made up of 14 amino acids. Here the CDR3 reads CASSHPGQENIQYF. The CDR3 DNA is TGTGCCAGCAGCCACCCCGGACAGGAAAACATTCAGTACTTC.

The chain carries TRBV6-1 and TRBJ2-7; TRBD2 matches 11 bases. The germline V gene encodes CDR1 MNHNS and CDR2 SASEGT. With 8 bases clipped from V and 2 bases from J, the junction kept 2 bases outside the gene matches. There are 13 residues in the CDR3. In nucleotides, the CDR3 is TGTGCCAGCCGGGGACTAGCGGCCTACGAGCAGTACTTC. Amino acids: CASRGLAAYEQYF.

The rearrangement joins TRBV4-2 to TRBJ1-4; D may be TRBD1 (5 bases). Deletions cut 1 base from V and 5 bases from J, with 11 bases between. This CDR3 has 15 residues. Germline CDR1 is LGHNA and CDR2 is YNFKEQ. CDR3 protein: CASSQVQGVNEKLFF. As DNA, the CDR3 is TGTGCCAGCAGCCAAGTCCAGGGAGTAAATGAAAAACTGTTTTTT.

The J gene is TRBJ1-1, the V gene TRBV4-3, with D possibly matching TRBD1 (5 bases). CDR1 is LGHNA and CDR2 is YSLEER in the germline V gene. V gave up 0 bases and J gave up 4 bases, with 21 bases separating them. The CDR3 loop spans 18 amino acids. The CDR3 DNA reads as TGCGCCAGCAGCCAAGACACCGGGCCGGGGGTGCTATTCACTGAAGCTTTCTTT. It translates to CASSQDTGPGVLFTEAFF.

The chain carries TRBV6-5 and TRBJ2-3; the D is unclear. V was shortened by 6 bases and J by 4 bases, with 14 bases between the two germline ends. This CDR3 spans 14 amino acids. Germline V CDR1 and CDR2: MNHEY, SVGAGI. CDR3 sequence (DNA): TGTGCCAGCAGCCTACGACCCAACCCAGATACGCAGTATTTT. Translating it yields CASSLRPNPDTQYF.

The chain uses TRBV6-9 and TRBJ1-2; D is perhaps TRBD1 (5 bases). The CDR3 extends over 12 amino acids. V dropped 6 bases and J dropped 8 bases, with 13 bases sitting between them. Germline V gene lookup returns CDR1 MNHGY and CDR2 SVAAGI. CDR3: CASSARRDGYTF. The CDR3 DNA reads TGTGCCAGCAGCGCCCGGAGGGACGGCTACACCTTC.

The chain has TRBV5-1 and TRBJ2-3; possible D gene TRBD2, 5 bases. The CDR3 covers 15 residues. Germline V gene data show CDR1 as SGHRS and CDR2 as YFSETQ. V shed 4 bases and J shed 4 bases, with 16 bases lying between them. The CDR3 region has the DNA TGCGCCAGCAGCCTCGGAGGTGCAGTCCCAGATACGCAGTATTTT. Translation gives CASSLGGAVPDTQYF. The full variable domain, rest sourced from reference TRBV5-1 and TRBJ2-3, is KAGVTQTPRYLIKTRGQQVTLSCSPISGHRSVSWYQQTPGQGLQFLFEYFSETQRNKGNFPGRFSGRQFSNSRSEMNVSTLELGDSALYLCASSLGGAVPDTQYFGPGTRLTVL.

The V call is TRBV6-4, the J call TRBJ2-5, with D perhaps matching TRBD2 (7 bases). The CDR3 is 15 residues long. V was pared by 3 bases and J by 5 bases, with 16 bases between. CDR1 and CDR2 from the germline V gene are MRHNA and SNTAGT. This chain's CDR3 is CASSERSGGRETQYF. CDR3 bases: TGTGCCAGCAGTGAAAGATCGGGGGGCCGGGAGACCCAGTACTTC.

This clone came up a few times. The gene calls are TRBV11-3 and TRBJ2-2; tentatively, D is TRBD2 (6 bases). Germline assignment: CDR1 SGHNT and CDR2 YENEEA. This CDR3 has 15 residues. The germline V and J ends were trimmed by 5 bases and 4 bases, with 14 bases remaining between them. The CDR3 DNA reads TGTGCCAGCAGCCCCGGGACTTACTCCACCGGGGAGCTGTTTTTT. As protein: CASSPGTYSTGELFF. Drawing the rest from reference TRBV11-3 and TRBJ2-2, the complete variable domain is EAGVVQSPRYKIIEKKQPVAFWCNPISGHNTLYWYLQNLGQGPELLIRYENEEAVDDSQLPKDRFSAERLKGVDSTLKIQPAELGDSAVYLCASSPGTYSTGELFFGEGSRLTVL.

CDR3 sequence reads: CASSSHPGQGNPNTEAFF. The CDR3, as DNA: TGTGCCAGCAGCTCACACCCCGGACAGGGGAACCCGAACACTGAAGCTTTCTTT. The chain links TRBV5-5 to TRBJ1-1; 9 bases agree with TRBD1. The CDR3 contains 18 residues. J lost 1 base, V lost 3 bases, and 13 bases had no gene match. Germline values: CDR1 SGHKS, CDR2 YYEKEE (reference sequence).

This chain links TRBV5-4 with TRBJ1-1; TRBD1 matches at 9 bases. Trimming took 4 bases from V and 7 from J; bases not matched to a gene: 8. CDR1 is SGHNT, CDR2 YYREEE, per germline (reference sequence). The CDR3 sequence is 14 residues long. DNA for the CDR3: TGTGCCAGCAGCCAAACCGACAGGGGGAATGAAGCTTTCTTT. Translation: CASSQTDRGNEAFF.